Below, 20 T cell receptor beta chains from the same sample are listed, as sequenced in a study of T cells in Graves' hyperthyroidism and ophthalmopathy. The CDR3 regions of TCR beta were amplified from RNA transcripts. The HTBI primer set was used in a first-round RT-PCR of the TCR CDR3. TCRdb recomputed calls from the multiplex PCR reads with MiXCR, one row per CDR3 protein. Of approximately 700,000 distinct CDR3 sequences in the sample, 45% are singletons; the top ten hold approximately 6.8%. The sequenced sample was peripheral blood or thyroid tissue (not recorded which). These TCRs come from an adult man with Graves' disease, either hyperthyroidism or ophthalmopathy (not recorded which).

The chain couples TRBV25-1 to TRBJ1-4, with D hard to call. The germline gives CDR1 MGHDK, CDR2 SYGVNS. The V end lost 5 bases, the J end lost 10 bases, and 17 bases lay between the germline ends. The CDR3 runs to 14 residues. The CDR3 sequence is CASSPRRPTAKLFF. The CDR3 region has the DNA TGTGCCAGCAGTCCGCGGAGGCCGACGGCAAAACTGTTTTTT.

This clonotype was detected many times. The chain recombines TRBV10-2 with TRBJ2-7; 7 bases match TRBD2. This CDR3 has 14 amino acids. V lost 6 bases, J lost 0 bases, and 5 bases stayed unmatched. Germline CDR1 and CDR2: WSHSY and SAAADI. CDR3 coding DNA: TGCGCCAGCAGAGCTAGCGGATTCTCCTACGAGCAGTACTTC. It translates to CASRASGFSYEQYF.

J is TRBJ1-1 and V is TRBV24-1, with TRBD1 identical over 9 bases. CDR1 and CDR2 from the germline V gene are KGHDR and SFDVKD. Germline trimming cut 3 bases from V and 6 bases from J; bases unmatched to any gene: 7. There are 15 residues in the CDR3. CDR3 nucleotides: TGTGCCACCAGTGATCCGACAGGGGGGAGCCCTGAAGCTTTCTTT. This codes for CATSDPTGGSPEAFF.

V usage is TRBV20-1 and J usage is TRBJ1-6; the D is unclear. In germline, CDR1 is DFQATT, CDR2 SNEGSKA (reference sequence). V shed 1 base and J shed 2 bases, with 9 bases lying between them. This CDR3 region has 15 residues. CDR3: CSARVVGAYNSPLHF. The CDR3 DNA reads TGCAGTGCTAGAGTGGTCGGAGCCTATAATTCACCCCTCCACTTT.

Notes on this clonotype: This may come from a read error, since a much larger clone is one base off. The V and J genes are TRBV7-8 and TRBJ2-7; a possible D gene is TRBD1 (6 bases). CDR3 length: 14 residues. CDR1 is SGHVS, CDR2 FQNEAQ, per germline. The CDR3 is CASNLGETGYEQYF. The CDR3 DNA is TGTGCCAGCAACTTAGGGGAGACAGGCTACGAGCAGTACTTC.

The genes are TRBV7-9 and TRBJ1-2; TRBD1 aligns across 10 bases. Germline CDR1 SEHNR, CDR2 FQNEAQ (reference sequence). The CDR3 loop spans 15 amino acids. The ends lost 3 bases at V and 6 bases at J; junction bases unmatched: 7. The DNA for the CDR3 is TGTGCCAGCAGCTTGATTGGGACAGGGGTCCATGGCTACACCTTC. Translating gives CASSLIGTGVHGYTF.

The V and J genes are TRBV29-1 and TRBJ1-6; D possibly corresponds to TRBD1 (5 bases). V was cut by 8 bases and J by 5 bases, with 13 bases left in between. The length of the CDR3 is 13 residues. CDR1 and CDR2 from the germline V gene are SQVTM and ANQGSEA. The CDR3 here is CSLGGEDNSPLHF. The CDR3 coding sequence is TGCAGCTTGGGAGGGGAAGATAATTCACCCCTCCACTTT.

This clonotype was detected ten times or more. The chain joins TRBV7-6 to TRBJ2-7; D is perhaps TRBD1 (5 bases). Germline V gives CDR1 SGHVS, CDR2 FNYEAQ. Trimming took 5 bases from V and 3 from J, leaving 23 bases between them. The CDR3 sequence is 17 residues long. CDR3 bases: TGTGCCAGCAGCGAGTCAAGTCCAGGGCCCGTCGGCTACGAGCAGTACTTC. Translated, it gives CASSESSPGPVGYEQYF.

V gene TRBV24-1 combines with J gene TRBJ2-2; 7 bases align to TRBD2. J was trimmed by 5 bases and V by 0 bases; bases with no gene match: 8. This CDR3 is built from 17 residues. The germline V gene encodes CDR1 KGHDR and CDR2 SFDVKD. The CDR3 here is CATSDLLGGGRTGELFF. Here the CDR3 DNA reads TGTGCCACCAGTGATTTGCTAGGCGGGGGTCGTACCGGGGAGCTGTTTTTT.

The rearrangement links TRBV2 to TRBJ1-4; no reliable D call. Trimming left V 5 bases short and J 6 bases short, with 22 bases between. Germline loops: CDR1 SNHLY, CDR2 FYNNEI. The CDR3 is 17 amino acids. This chain's CDR3 is CASSFVWQKEDDEKLFF. The CDR3 bases are TGTGCCAGCAGTTTCGTCTGGCAGAAGGAAGACGATGAAAAACTGTTTTTT.

This chain connects TRBV11-3 to TRBJ1-3; D possibly corresponds to TRBD1 (6 bases). This CDR3 has 15 residues. V shed 5 bases and J shed 2 bases, with 13 bases lying between them. In germline, CDR1 is SGHNT, CDR2 YENEEA. As DNA, the CDR3 is TGTGCCAGCAGCCAAAGTTGGACAGCTGGAAACACCATATATTTT. It encodes CASSQSWTAGNTIYF.

Note on this clonotype: A read error may be the cause here, since a much bigger clone is one base away. This chain joins TRBV7-2 and TRBJ1-2; D is uncertain. CDR1 and CDR2 from the germline V gene are SGHTA and FQGNSA. The CDR3 consists of 14 residues. CDR3: CASSLAQFNYVYTF. The CDR3 coding sequence is TGTGCCAGCAGCTTAGCGCAGTTTAACTATGTCTACACCTTC. The variable domain in full, completed from reference TRBV7-2 and TRBJ1-2, reads GAGVSQSPSNKVTEKGKDVELRCDPISGHTALYWYRQSLGQGLEFLIYFQGNSAPDKSGLPSDRFSAERTGGSVSTLTIQRTQQEDSAVYLCASSLAQFNYVYTFGSGTRLTVV.

This CDR3 is CASSTGTGTSYEQYF. The CDR3, as DNA: TGTGCCAGTAGCACCGGGACAGGGACCTCCTACGAGCAGTACTTC. This chain links TRBV19 with TRBJ2-7, with 9 nucleotides matching TRBD1. The V gene's germline CDR1 is LNHDA and CDR2 SQIVND (reference sequence). The CDR3 loop spans 15 amino acids. The V gene end was trimmed by 6 bases and the J gene end by 0 bases; junction bases not matched to a gene: 6.

This clonotype has a handful of counts. The V and J genes are TRBV5-1 and TRBJ1-1; 8 bases align to TRBD1. The CDR3 contains 14 residues. CDR1 is SGHRS, CDR2 YFSETQ, per germline. The V segment lost 7 bases and the J segment 1 base; nucleotides outside the gene matches: 6. CDR3 loop: CASARQGRNTEAFF. The CDR3 DNA sequence: TGCGCCAGCGCCCGACAGGGGAGGAACACTGAAGCTTTCTTT.

About this clonotype: The CDR3 does not close with the conserved phenylalanine or tryptophan, likely indicating a read error. The chain employs TRBV7-2 and TRBJ1-2; D is ambiguous. The V gene's germline CDR1 is SGHTA and CDR2 FQGNSA. This CDR3 region has 13 residues. The V end lost 3 bases, the J end lost 7 bases, and 12 bases lay between the germline ends. The CDR3 spells CASSLKWGSGYTS. CDR3 DNA: TGTGCCAGCAGCTTGAAATGGGGATCTGGCTACACCTCC.

The chain combines TRBV15 with TRBJ2-7; 7 nucleotides agree with TRBD1. V lost 0 bases and J lost 3; bases outside the gene matches: 11. This CDR3 has 17 amino acids. Germline V gives CDR1 LNHNV, CDR2 YYDKDF (reference sequence). The CDR3 here is CATSRDLDGTVIYEQYF. The DNA for the CDR3 is TGTGCCACCAGCAGAGATCTCGACGGGACAGTGATCTACGAGCAGTACTTC.

In this sample, this clonotype turned up many times. The chain uses TRBV10-3 and TRBJ1-6; 9 bases are a match to TRBD1. V lost 10 bases, J lost 7 bases, and 11 bases stayed unmatched. This CDR3 contains 15 residues. Germline V lookup: CDR1 ENHRY, CDR2 SYGVKD. This chain's CDR3 is CATQDRGDNNSPLHF. The CDR3 DNA sequence: TGTGCCACCCAGGACAGGGGAGATAACAATTCACCCCTCCACTTT.

This clonotype has only a few counts. The chain recombines TRBV7-9 with TRBJ2-7; 7 positions match TRBD1. V trimming: 4 bases; J trimming: 4 bases; junction bases outside the gene matches: 13. This CDR3 is 16 amino acids long. CDR1 and CDR2 (germline): SEHNR, FQNEAQ (reference sequence). CDR3 DNA sequence: TGTGCCAGCAGCTATCAAGGGGGCGCGAGGAGGTACGAGCAGTACTTC. It is translated as CASSYQGGARRYEQYF.

The V and J genes are TRBV29-1 and TRBJ2-2; D ambiguous. Trimming took off 6 bases at V and 7 bases at J, with 3 bases between the two ends. CDR3 length: 9 residues. Germline V gene lookup returns CDR1 SQVTM and CDR2 ANQGSEA. In DNA, the CDR3 is TGCAGCGTGCGCGGGGAGCTGTTTTTT. It codes for CSVRGELFF.

V gene TRBV9 combines with J gene TRBJ1-3, with D maybe TRBD1 (6 bases). V was cut by 4 bases and J by 1 base, with 15 bases left in between. Germline CDR1 SGDLS, CDR2 YYNGEE. The CDR3 has 16 residues. CDR3 nucleotides: TGTGCCAGCAGCCACGGACAGACCTCTTCTGGAAACACCATATATTTT. Amino acids: CASSHGQTSSGNTIYF.